This T cell receptor beta chain was obtained from a study of Graves' ophthalmopathy and Graves' hyperthyroidism (dated by TCRdb to 2016 to 2019). About the investigation overall: Peripheral blood was collected at initial diagnosis, before any treatment. To tell Graves' ophthalmopathy apart from Graves' hyperthyroidism, and to predict which patients would progress to ophthalmopathy, the study relied on TCR beta repertoire signatures. In total, around 140 blood samples were TCR-sequenced: some 40 ophthalmopathy, approximately 80 hyperthyroidism and roughly 17 hyperthyroidism-to-ophthalmopathy patients. To explore V-J signatures that distinguish ophthalmopathy from hyperthyroidism, a discovery set of around 100 patients was enrolled, made up of 43 with ophthalmopathy and 55 to 65 with stable hyperthyroidism. The independent validation cohort included about 20 hyperthyroidism patients plus 17 patients who later progressed from hyperthyroidism to ophthalmopathy. In over five hyperthyroidism patients, T-cell repertoires of thyroid tissue and blood were compared. Following sampling, methimazole starting at 30 mg daily was administered to hyperthyroidism patients, and high-dose intravenous methylprednisolone was administered to ophthalmopathy patients. The paper's findings and limits, for the study overall: In validation, the model predicted ophthalmopathy progression with about 71% sensitivity and roughly 72% specificity; about a dozen predicted patients were CT-confirmed with GO in a median of roughly 6.8 months. Sample size was not predetermined statistically, and investigators were not blinded to group allocation. Most of the expanded thyroid clonotypes with a frequency above 0.001 were also detected in blood, and it was suggested that the thyroid immune response may be reflected by blood repertoires. In cross-validation, the 13-signature model distinguished ophthalmopathy from stable hyperthyroidism with approximately 85% sensitivity and about 84% specificity, and in the test set the corresponding values were about 80% and 75%.

The ophthalmopathy patients had moderately to severely active disease, with a Clinical Activity Score of 3 or higher, a NOSPECS grade of 4 or higher, and a disease duration of less than 3 months. Patients with other autoimmune diseases, uncontrolled infections, pregnancy or lactation were excluded. Diagnosis relied on clinical symptoms, serum thyroxine, TRAb, thyroid ultrasound and orbital computed tomography. Using Ficoll-Paque density gradient centrifugation, PBMCs were isolated from approximately 11 ml of fresh peripheral blood. Trizol reagent was used to extract the total RNA, and its quality was then checked on an Agilent 2100 Bioanalyzer. This clonotype has only a few counts. Its recognized antigen is unknown. No much larger clone is present one base from it, and per-base qualities are unavailable. Its CDR3 holds 15 amino acids, cysteine through phenylalanine. The CDR3 DNA has 45 bases and is translated from base 1. V loses 1 base, J loses 4 bases, and the germline ends lie 12 bases apart. CDR1 and CDR2 (SGHRS, YFSETQ) derive from the germline V gene.

TCR beta CDR3 regions were amplified from RNA transcripts for repertoire sequencing. The first round was an RT-PCR using HTBI primers with the Qiagen OneStep RT-PCR kit, and this first round was followed by a second-round multiplex PCR, then size selection and purification. Libraries were sequenced paired-end with 100 bp reads on an Illumina HiSeq2000. In the authors' own workflow: Reads were processed with SOAPnuke, discarding reads with adapters, uncalled bases, mean Phred below 15, or no exact constant-primer or identifier match. COPE v1.2.5 was used to merge high-quality paired reads. Each unique nucleotide sequence was treated as a clonotype, and MiTCR v1.1 was used to align the clonotypes to the IMGT TRB V, D and J references. Analysis was restricted to V-J combinations with a frequency above 0.0001, which covered 98% to 99.2% of repertoires. A TCR clonal expansion and chaos score per V-J combination was defined as the ratio of F50 clonal expansion to chaos observed in the TCRdist matrix. Welch's t-statistics and random forest were used to narrow the features down to approximately 13 V-J combinations, which were then fed into a naive Bayes classifier. The Morisita-Horn index was used to measure how similar the thyroid and blood repertoires were. The public reads were run again by TCRdb, first through fastp at Q25 and then through MiXCR, and only productive beta chains were kept. Every distinct CDR3 protein forms one entry, paired with its most common genes and DNA. The V and J calls and clone size are TCRdb's, not the authors'. Present in this sample are some 250,000 distinct CDR3 sequences, approximately 42% of which were seen just once. The ten largest clones represent around half of the sample.

This TCR was recovered from an adult man with Graves' ophthalmopathy. The sequence is built from TRBV5-1 and TRBJ1-5; D gene: possibly TRBD1, on 5 matching bases. Sequenced input: peripheral blood. The CDR3 region reads CASSLRGADNQPQHF. The base sequence is TGCGCCAGCAGCTTGAGGGGCGCAGATAATCAGCCCCAGCATTTT.